The 13 T cell receptor beta chains presented below share a single source sample, sequenced in a study of T cell responses to AZD1222 COVID-19 vaccine. Method: immunoSEQ multiplex PCR; TCRdb's copy keeps in-frame clones and lacks some. Altogether approximately 140,000 clones are present, 80% to 95% being singletons, with the ten largest covering approximately 3%. Material: peripheral blood, obtained on day 0 of AZD1222 vaccination. The receptors were gathered from an adult in good health.

The chain is built from TRBV4-1 and TRBJ2-3, with 13 bases that match TRBD2. The V segment lost 1 base and the J segment 2 bases; nucleotides outside the gene matches: 12. CDR1 is MGHRA, CDR2 YSYEKL, per germline. CDR3 length: 20 amino acids. The CDR3 protein is CASSQGTSGRHTHHTDTQYF. The DNA of the CDR3 is TGCGCCAGCAGCCAAGGGACTAGCGGGAGACACACACACCACACAGATACGCAGTATTTT.

The gene calls are TRBV19 and TRBJ1-5; tentative D call: TRBD1 (5 bases). This CDR3 is 15 amino acids long. Germline lookup yields CDR1 LNHDA and CDR2 SQIVND (reference sequence). Trimming stripped 8 bases from V and 6 bases from J, with 20 bases between. The CDR3 DNA reads as TGTGCCAGTGGGCCAGGAACAGGCCTCACTCAGCCCCAGCATTTT. Protein sequence: CASGPGTGLTQPQHF.

The DNA for the CDR3 is TGTGCCACCGCTTCTAAGCCGGATCAGCCCCAGCATTTT. Translated: CATASKPDQPQHF. This chain links TRBV6-6 with TRBJ1-5; D call uncertain. CDR3 length: 13 residues. Trimming stripped 10 bases from V and 5 bases from J, with 15 bases between. Germline CDR1 MNHNY, CDR2 SVGAGI (reference sequence).

The chain links TRBV5-5 to TRBJ1-1, with 7 bases that match TRBD1. Looked up from germline, CDR1 is SGHKS and CDR2 is YYEKEE (reference sequence). Trimming removed 4 bases from V and 0 bases from J; junction bases left unmatched: 3. The CDR3 contains 14 residues. In DNA, the CDR3 is TGTGCCAGCAGCATAACAGGGGTGAACACTGAAGCTTTCTTT. Residues: CASSITGVNTEAFF.

The V and J genes are TRBV15 and TRBJ1-3; D call uncertain. The CDR3 spans 12 residues. Germline V gene data show CDR1 as LNHNV and CDR2 as YYDKDF (reference sequence). The V and J ends lost 6 bases and 3 bases respectively, with 6 bases between them. In nucleotides, the CDR3 is TGTGCCACCAGTGACGTTGGAAACACCATATATTTT. Protein product: CATSDVGNTIYF.

The chain links TRBV2 to TRBJ1-6; tentative D call: TRBD1 (6 bases). V lost 5 bases to trimming and J lost 6 bases, with 14 bases between them. CDR1 and CDR2 (germline): SNHLY, FYNNEI. The CDR3 extends over 15 amino acids. The CDR3 nucleotides are TGTGCCAGCAGTCGATCAGGGGTCTCTAATTCACCCCTCCACTTT. Its protein product is CASSRSGVSNSPLHF.

This rearrangement joins TRBV2 to TRBJ2-7; TRBD2 agrees at 7 bases. Germline values: CDR1 SNHLY, CDR2 FYNNEI. Unmatched junction bases numbered 13, after V lost 7 bases and J lost 1 base. The CDR3 consists of 16 residues. The CDR3 sequence is CASIGLGVTISYEQYF. DNA for the CDR3: TGTGCCAGCATCGGACTAGGGGTAACTATTTCCTACGAGCAGTACTTC.

The V and J genes are TRBV5-5 and TRBJ1-4; D is undetermined. Germline V CDR1 and CDR2: SGHKS, YYEKEE (reference sequence). Deletions cut 2 bases from V and 7 bases from J, with 12 bases between. The CDR3 extends over 14 amino acids. CDR3 in amino acids: CASSFFGETEKLFF. The CDR3 DNA sequence: TGTGCCAGCAGCTTCTTTGGGGAAACTGAAAAACTGTTTTTT.

This sequence joins TRBV3-1 (or the pseudogene TRBV3-2) and TRBJ2-5; 11 nucleotides align to TRBD2. Germline V gene sequence: CDR1 LGHDT, CDR2 YNNKEL (reference sequence). CDR3 length equals 17 residues. Germline trimming cut 2 bases from V and 5 bases from J; bases unmatched to any gene: 10. CDR3 amino acids: CASSQKPGLADWETQYF. The CDR3 region has the DNA TGTGCCAGCAGCCAAAAACCGGGACTAGCGGACTGGGAGACCCAGTACTTC.

The gene calls are TRBV5-1 and TRBJ2-2, with D tentatively TRBD2 (6 bases). The CDR3 totals 16 residues. Trimming pared 9 bases from V and 5 bases from J, leaving 23 bases between. Germline CDR1 and CDR2: SGHRS and YFSETQ. CDR3 nucleotides: TGCGCCACCACCCCTCGGCGGGGAGTAGGGACCGGGGAGCTGTTTTTT. It is translated as CATTPRRGVGTGELFF.

The chain has TRBV5-1 and TRBJ2-7; D might be TRBD1 or TRBD2, each matching 5 bases. Germline CDR1 reads SGHRS; CDR2 reads YFSETQ. Deletions cut 4 bases from V and 3 bases from J, with 20 bases between. The CDR3 is 16 amino acids. CDR3 residues: CASSPGWDAEGYEQYF. The CDR3, as DNA: TGCGCCAGCAGCCCGGGTTGGGACGCAGAAGGCTACGAGCAGTACTTC.

The chain combines TRBV4-2 with TRBJ1-1, with D possibly being TRBD1 (6 bases). The CDR3 loop spans 13 amino acids. Germline V CDR1 and CDR2: LGHNA, YNFKEQ. V was cut by 3 bases and J by 8 bases, with 13 bases left in between. The CDR3 sequence: CASSHPAGTEAFF. Written as DNA, the CDR3 is TGTGCCAGCAGCCACCCCGCCGGGACAGAAGCTTTCTTT.

J is TRBJ2-3 and V is TRBV6-6, with D maybe TRBD2 (6 bases). The CDR3 consists of 14 residues. Germline loops: CDR1 MNHNY, CDR2 SVGAGI (reference sequence). V was clipped by 6 bases and J by 4 bases, with 14 bases between them. CDR3 protein: CASRRGGSADTQYF. The CDR3 nucleotides read TGTGCCAGCAGGCGGGGTGGGAGCGCAGATACGCAGTATTTT.